Listed here are 15 T cell receptor beta chains from one sample, sequenced in a study of cytomegalovirus exposure and HLA in healthy donors. PCR amplification relied on 60 Vbeta primers (plus 13 Jbeta primers). This table comes from immunoSEQ multiplex PCR, and its TCRdb copy is limited to in-frame clones, with some not included. The data show roughly 150,000 clones, with about three quarters seen just once and around 13% held by the top ten. Sequences were obtained from PBMCs. The receptors here all came from a man aged 40-49 years in good health and CMV-seropositive.

The chain couples TRBV7-6 to TRBJ2-5; TRBD1 matches 7 bases. Gene TRBJ2-7 matches the end of the DNA better, so the J call may be wrong. This CDR3 spans 15 amino acids. CDR1 is SGHVS and CDR2 is FNYEAQ in the germline V gene. As DNA, the CDR3 is TGTGCCAGCAGCTTATCCACAGGACAGGCCTACGAGCAGTACTTC. Protein product: CASSLSTGQAYEQYF.

V is TRBV5-1 and J is TRBJ2-1; 11 nucleotides match TRBD2. CDR1 SGHRS and CDR2 YFSETQ come from the germline V gene. The CDR3 sequence is 16 residues long. V dropped 4 bases and J dropped 7; count of bases not matched to a gene: 10. CDR3 coding DNA: TGCGCCAGCAGCCTCGGAACTAGCGGGAGTCGGAATGAGCAGTTCTTC. Translating gives CASSLGTSGSRNEQFF.

V is TRBV7-8 and J is TRBJ2-1, with D tentatively TRBD2 (5 bases). CDR3 length: 15 amino acids. From germline, CDR1 is SGHVS and CDR2 FQNEAQ. The V end was cut by 9 bases, the J end by 5 bases, with 20 bases between. CDR3 in DNA: TGTGCCAGTCGGTTTTTGAAGCGGCAGAACAATGAGCAGTTCTTC. It encodes CASRFLKRQNNEQFF. Full variable domain (remainder filled in from reference TRBV7-8 and TRBJ2-1): GAGVSQSPRYKVAKRGQDVALRCDPISGHVSLFWYQQALGQGPEFLTYFQNEAQLDKSGLPSDRFFAERPEGSVSTLKIQRTQQEDSAVYLCASRFLKRQNNEQFFGPGTRLTVL.

About this clone: As the CDR3 is not closed by the conserved phenylalanine or tryptophan, this likely results from a read error. No DNA is shown, since the ends of the CDR3 on it are uncertain; the CDR3 is the one TCRdb lists. The J gene is TRBJ2-7, the V gene TRBV2; TRBD1 is the table's D call, not checked against the DNA. Germline V gives CDR1 SNHLY, CDR2 FYNNEI. From its first to its last residue, the CDR3 has 14 amino acids. The CDR3 sequence is CASRPDRARTFLRC.

CDR3 DNA: TGTGCCAGCAGCTTAAGAGAACTAGCGGGAATCTACGAGCAGTACTTC. Protein product: CASSLRELAGIYEQYF. The chain recombines TRBV7-2 with TRBJ2-7, with TRBD2 identical over 10 bases. V shed 2 bases and J 3 bases; nucleotides not matched to a gene: 7. The germline CDR1 and CDR2 sequences are SGHTA and FQGNSA. This CDR3 contains 16 residues. The complete variable domain, with remaining parts taken from reference TRBV7-2 and TRBJ2-7, reads GAGVSQSPSNKVTEKGKDVELRCDPISGHTALYWYRQSLGQGLEFLIYFQGNSAPDKSGLPSDRFSAERTGGSVSTLTIQRTQQEDSAVYLCASSLRELAGIYEQYFGPGTRLTVT.

The chain has TRBV11-2 and TRBJ2-7; D not resolved. With 5 bases removed from V and 5 bases from J, the gap between germline ends came to 13 bases. Germline CDR1 is SGHAT and CDR2 is FQNNGV. The CDR3 is made up of 13 amino acids. CDR3 residues: CASSPRPRHEQYF. CDR3 DNA: TGTGCCAGCAGCCCCCGCCCGCGGCACGAGCAGTACTTC.

The chain has TRBV5-6 and TRBJ1-5, with 10 bases fitting TRBD1. The germline gives CDR1 SGHDT, CDR2 YYEEEE. The CDR3 has 14 residues. V trimming: 3 bases; J trimming: 5 bases; junction bases outside the gene matches: 2. The chain's CDR3 is CASSYGQGDQPQHF. The CDR3 DNA reads as TGTGCCAGCAGCTACGGACAGGGGGATCAGCCCCAGCATTTT.

The gene calls are TRBV15 and TRBJ2-1; the D gene is possibly TRBD2 (7 bases). The CDR3 loop spans 13 amino acids. Trimming shortened V by 8 bases and J by 4 bases, and 12 bases separated the two germline ends. Germline V gene data show CDR1 as LNHNV and CDR2 as YYDKDF (reference sequence). CDR3 nucleotides: TGTGCCACCGCGGGGGCGAATTACAATGAGCAGTTCTTC. Residues: CATAGANYNEQFF.

This chain joins TRBV6-5 and TRBJ1-1; 7 nucleotides align to TRBD1. The CDR3 loop spans 11 amino acids. In germline, CDR1 is MNHEY, CDR2 SVGAGI. Trimming at V came to 5 bases and at J to 9 bases, leaving 3 bases not matched to a gene. The CDR3, as DNA: TGTGCCAGCAGTCAGGGGGGCCAAGCTTTCTTT. Its protein is CASSQGGQAFF.

The chain employs TRBV28 and TRBJ2-2; 8 bases are shared with TRBD1. The CDR3 is made up of 15 amino acids. CDR1 is MDHEN, CDR2 SYDVKM, per germline. After removal of 1 base from V and 4 bases from J, the junction contained 2 bases not matched to a gene. In nucleotides, the CDR3 is TGTGCCAGCAGTTTATACGGGACAGGCACCGGGGAGCTGTTTTTT. This translates into CASSLYGTGTGELFF.

The chain has TRBV9 and TRBJ2-1; TRBD2 matches 15 bases. Germline trimming cut 3 bases from V and 9 bases from J; bases unmatched to any gene: 10. Looked up from germline, CDR1 is SGDLS and CDR2 is YYNGEE. This CDR3 contains 17 residues. The CDR3 nucleotides read TGTGCCAGCAGCGCGGGACTAGCGGGAGGAGCGGAGCCTGAGCAGTTCTTC. It codes for CASSAGLAGGAEPEQFF.

The rearrangement links TRBV7-3 to TRBJ2-3; 11 bases agree with TRBD2. J gave up 0 bases and V 3 bases, and 11 bases lay outside the gene matches. This CDR3 has 19 residues. Germline values: CDR1 SGHTA, CDR2 FQGTGA. The CDR3 coding sequence is TGTGCCAGCAGCTTTGGAGGGCCACTAGCGGGAGATAGCACAGATACGCAGTATTTT. Translated: CASSFGGPLAGDSTDTQYF.

About this clone itself: The germline gene is not matched at one end of the junction; a read error may be the cause. J is TRBJ1-1 and V is TRBV7-2; D is unclear. The CDR3 totals 12 residues. Looked up from germline, CDR1 is SGHTA and CDR2 is FQGNSA. CDR3 nucleotide sequence: TGTGCCAACAGCTCCCACCCGGGAACGGCTTTCTTT. The encoded protein is CANSSHPGTAFF.

This clone was observed a few times. The chain recombines TRBV11-1 with TRBJ2-3, with D possibly matching TRBD1 (6 bases). The length of the CDR3 is 16 residues. Germline assignment: CDR1 SGHAT and CDR2 FQDESV (reference sequence). The V gene lost 6 bases and the J gene lost 0 bases, with 16 bases spanning the gap. The CDR3: CASRPKPGHSTDTQYF. For the CDR3, the DNA is TGTGCCAGCAGACCTAAACCGGGACATAGCACAGATACGCAGTATTTT.

This clone was detected once. V and J are TRBV19 and TRBJ2-2; TRBD2 matches at 8 bases. Germline trimming cut 0 bases from V and 6 bases from J; bases unmatched to any gene: 0. Germline lookup yields CDR1 LNHDA and CDR2 SQIVND (reference sequence). The CDR3 is 14 amino acids. CDR3 coding DNA: TGTGCCAGTAGTATAGATAGCGGGGCCGGGGAGCTGTTTTTT. Its protein product is CASSIDSGAGELFF.